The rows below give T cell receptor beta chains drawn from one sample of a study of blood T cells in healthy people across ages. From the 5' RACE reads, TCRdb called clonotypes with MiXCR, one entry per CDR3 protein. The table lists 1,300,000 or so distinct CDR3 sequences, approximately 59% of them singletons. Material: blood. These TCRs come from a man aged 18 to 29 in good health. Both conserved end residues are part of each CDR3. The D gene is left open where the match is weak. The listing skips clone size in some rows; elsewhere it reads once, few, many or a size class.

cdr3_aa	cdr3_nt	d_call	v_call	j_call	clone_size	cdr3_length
CASSHNMLPGYTF	TGCGCCAGCAGCCACAATATGCTCCCTGGCTACACCTTC	-	TRBV4-1	TRBJ1-2	few	13
CASSPADSVRIGYTF	TGTGCCAGCAGTCCCGCCGACAGCGTCCGGATTGGCTACACCTTC	-	TRBV27	TRBJ1-2	-	15
CSASNNEQFF	TGCAGCGCGTCGAACAATGAGCAGTTCTTC	-	TRBV20-1	TRBJ2-1	many	10
CSVNSRGGTGELFF	TGCAGCGTTAATTCCAGGGGAGGTACCGGGGAGCTGTTTTTT	-	TRBV29-1	TRBJ2-2	few	14
CASDRGYEQYF	TGTGCCAGCGACAGGGGCTACGAGCAGTACTTC	TRBD1	TRBV2	TRBJ2-7	-	11
CSVDSVSGGYTF	TGCAGCGTTGACTCAGTGTCCGGTGGCTACACCTTC	-	TRBV29-1	TRBJ1-2	few	12
CASSKTSGTHNEQYF	TGTGCCAGCAGCAAGACTAGCGGGACCCACAATGAGCAGTACTTC	TRBD2	TRBV7-2	TRBJ2-5	once	15
CSAISGRVTYEQYF	TGCAGTGCTATCAGCGGCAGGGTTACCTACGAGCAGTACTTC	-	TRBV20-1	TRBJ2-7	few	14
CASRKPGTATLPEKDTQYF	TGTGCCAGCAGGAAACCCGGGACAGCTACACTCCCAGAGAAAGATACGCAGTATTTT	TRBD1	TRBV2	TRBJ2-3	-	19
CASSPWGGIQETQYF	TGTGCCAGCAGTCCCTGGGGGGGGATCCAAGAGACCCAGTACTTC	TRBD2	TRBV27	TRBJ2-5	-	15
CSATRLDSEQFF	TGCAGTGCGACCCGACTAGACAGTGAGCAGTTCTTC	-	TRBV20-1	TRBJ2-1	-	12
CASSLTPLTYEQYF	TGTGCCAGCAGTTTAACGCCCCTCACCTACGAGCAGTACTTC	-	TRBV28	TRBJ2-7	-	14
CASSLQTGWEAQYF	TGTGCCAGCAGTCTCCAGACAGGGTGGGAGGCCCAGTACTTC	-	TRBV28	TRBJ2-7	-	14
CSGQQGYEQYF	TGCAGCGGCCAACAGGGATACGAGCAGTACTTC	-	TRBV29-1	TRBJ2-7	few	11
CASSLTGHPQETQYF	TGTGCCAGCAGCCTAACCGGACACCCCCAAGAGACCCAGTACTTC	-	TRBV3-1	TRBJ2-5	few	15
CSVEHLGFSEQFF	TGCAGCGTTGAACATCTCGGATTCAGTGAGCAGTTCTTC	-	TRBV29-1	TRBJ2-1	-	13
CASSEGYSESSYNEQFF	TGTGCCAGCAGTGAAGGGTATAGCGAGAGCTCCTACAATGAGCAGTTCTTC	-	TRBV25-1	TRBJ2-1	-	17
CSARDIVGLAAYNEQYF	TGCAGTGCTAGAGATATTGTTGGACTAGCGGCTTACAATGAGCAGTACTTC	TRBD2	TRBV20-1	TRBJ2-7	-	17
CASSQETGGSSNEQFF	TGCGCCAGCAGCCAAGAGACGGGAGGGTCGTCCAATGAGCAGTTCTTC	TRBD2	TRBV4-1	TRBJ2-1	-	16
CASSQDVSAGAGYTF	TGCGCCAGCAGCCAAGATGTTTCGGCGGGGGCCGGTTACACCTTC	-	TRBV4-1	TRBJ1-2	-	15
CASTSSGSYTF	TGTGCCAGCACAAGTTCAGGGAGCTACACCTTC	-	TRBV6-2/TRBV6-3	TRBJ1-2	-	11
CASRQGTGNAYEQYF	TGTGCCAGCAGGCAGGGGACAGGGAACGCCTACGAGCAGTACTTC	TRBD1	TRBV6-2/TRBV6-3	TRBJ2-7	few	15
CASSRASVEETQYF	TGTGCCAGCAGCCGGGCGTCAGTCGAGGAGACCCAGTACTTC	-	TRBV13	TRBJ2-5	few	14
CASSYVEGYNEQFF	TGTGCCAGCAGTTACGTGGAGGGGTACAATGAGCAGTTCTTC	-	TRBV6-6	TRBJ2-1	-	14
CAISESNTAATEAFF	TGTGCCATCAGTGAGTCGAATACCGCTGCTACTGAAGCTTTCTTT	-	TRBV10-3	TRBJ1-1	-	15
CASSPGQGSEQYF	TGTGCCAGCTCACCAGGACAGGGAAGCGAGCAGTACTTC	TRBD1	TRBV18	TRBJ2-7	few	13